What follows are 25 T cell receptor beta chains derived from one specimen sequenced in a study of T cell responses to AZD1222 COVID-19 vaccine (dated by TCRdb to the early 2020s). To prepare the library, the immunoSEQ multiplex PCR assay was applied. Entries here come from immuneACCESS through TCRdb and include only in-frame sequences with V and J called. Some clones fail to appear in such tables; in the studies checked, an unresolved V gene covers under half of the shortfall, and the cause of the remainder is unknown. Counted in this sample were 150,000 to 200,000 clones; almost 90% of them appeared once. Approximately 7.7% of the sample lies in the top ten. In light of the paper, this sample's time point label describes: baseline before first vaccination. Specimen: peripheral blood, collected on day 0 of AZD1222 vaccination. These receptors came from an adult in good health.

This chain uses TRBV3-1 (or the pseudogene TRBV3-2) with TRBJ1-2; D gene unclear. CDR3 length: 14 amino acids. The ends were cut back, 2 bases at V and 2 bases at J, with 9 bases in the middle. The germline gives CDR1 LGHDT, CDR2 YNNKEL (reference sequence). In DNA, the CDR3 is TGTGCCAGCAGCCAACCCGACGGAAACTATGGCTACACCTTC. Translating it yields CASSQPDGNYGYTF.

The chain recombines TRBV6-5 with TRBJ2-7; D remains ambiguous. The CDR3 is 13 amino acids. V was trimmed by 5 bases and J by 2 bases, leaving 10 bases between them. The germline V gene has CDR1 MNHEY and CDR2 SVGAGI. CDR3 amino acids: CASSPLTTYEQYF. For the CDR3, the DNA is TGTGCCAGCAGTCCCTTGACCACCTACGAGCAGTACTTC.

The sample holds one count of this clone. This chain's CDR3 is CASSLQDLDGAEAFF. Written as DNA, the CDR3 is TGCGCCAGCAGCTTGCAGGACCTTGATGGGGCTGAAGCTTTCTTT. The rearrangement uses TRBV5-1 and TRBJ1-1, with D hard to call. CDR3 length equals 15 residues. CDR1 is SGHRS, CDR2 YFSETQ, per germline. Trimming stripped 1 base from V and 6 bases from J, with 16 bases between.

The CDR3 is CASSWAPGLDTQYF. Written as DNA, the CDR3 is TGTGCCAGCAGCTGGGCTCCGGGACTCGATACGCAGTATTTT. V and J are TRBV5-4 and TRBJ2-3; D might be TRBD2 (6 bases). CDR1 and CDR2 from the germline V gene are SGHNT and YYREEE (reference sequence). Deletions cut 3 bases from V and 6 bases from J, with 14 bases between. There are 14 residues in the CDR3.

The rearrangement joins TRBV10-2 to TRBJ2-1; 7 nucleotides agree with TRBD2. There are 15 residues in the CDR3. The V gene end was trimmed by 6 bases and the J gene end by 0 bases; junction bases not matched to a gene: 5. CDR1 WSHSY and CDR2 SAAADI come from the germline V gene. The CDR3 region is CASRSGESSYNEQFF. CDR3 nucleotides: TGCGCCAGCAGGAGCGGGGAGAGCTCCTACAATGAGCAGTTCTTC.

The chain uses TRBV14 and TRBJ2-7; TRBD1 or TRBD2 may be the D gene (5 bases each). V dropped 2 bases and J dropped 5 bases, with 10 bases sitting between them. CDR1 SGHDN and CDR2 FVKESK come from the germline V gene. The CDR3 extends over 13 amino acids. The CDR3 region is CASSQNQGHEQYF. The CDR3 DNA reads TGTGCCAGCAGCCAAAATCAGGGACACGAGCAGTACTTC.

The chain's CDR3 is CASSSYGSFTDTQYF. The CDR3, as DNA: TGTGCCAGCAGTTCATACGGGAGTTTCACAGATACGCAGTATTTT. The V gene is TRBV27, the J gene TRBJ2-3, with D possibly being TRBD2 (6 bases). V shed 4 bases and J shed 2 bases, with 13 bases lying between them. Germline V lookup: CDR1 MNHEY, CDR2 SMNVEV (reference sequence). The CDR3 runs to 15 residues.

This chain joins TRBV30 and TRBJ2-3; tentatively, D is TRBD1 (6 bases). CDR1 GTSNPN and CDR2 SVGIG come from the germline V gene (reference sequence). The CDR3 totals 13 residues. Here the CDR3 reads CASRGIDTDTQYF. CDR3 nucleotide sequence: TGTGCTTCGAGGGGGATAGACACAGATACGCAGTATTTT.

The V call is TRBV5-1, the J call TRBJ1-4, with 7 bases fitting TRBD1. The CDR3 loop spans 15 amino acids. In germline, CDR1 is SGHRS, CDR2 YFSETQ. The ends lost 5 bases at V and 7 bases at J; junction bases unmatched: 11. CDR3 sequence reads: CASSLLGGQPEKLFF. CDR3 DNA sequence: TGCGCCAGCAGTTTACTAGGGGGACAGCCTGAAAAACTGTTTTTT.

The genes are TRBV5-4 and TRBJ1-6; D not certain. V lost 5 bases to trimming and J lost 7 bases, with 13 bases between them. Germline CDR1 SGHNT, CDR2 YYREEE (reference sequence). This CDR3 has 14 amino acids. The CDR3: CASRDRAPNSPLHF. Written as DNA, the CDR3 is TGTGCCAGCAGGGACCGCGCCCCGAATTCACCCCTCCACTTT.

This clone appeared a single time. The chain joins TRBV2 to TRBJ2-1; 7 bases align to TRBD2. The CDR3 runs to 14 residues. Germline lookup yields CDR1 SNHLY and CDR2 FYNNEI. V dropped 3 bases and J dropped 9; count of bases not matched to a gene: 8. The CDR3 sequence: CASSETSLRSEQFF. The CDR3 DNA sequence: TGTGCCAGCAGTGAGACTAGCCTCCGCTCTGAGCAGTTCTTC.

J is TRBJ2-7 and V is TRBV19; the match to TRBD1 covers 8 bases. CDR3 length: 17 residues. CDR1 and CDR2 from the germline V gene are LNHDA and SQIVND (reference sequence). The V gene end was trimmed by 3 bases and the J gene end by 1 base; junction bases not matched to a gene: 11. CDR3: CASSIGVWGTGSYEQYF. The CDR3 DNA is TGTGCCAGTAGTATCGGGGTTTGGGGGACAGGATCCTACGAGCAGTACTTC. Full variable domain (remainder filled in from reference TRBV19 and TRBJ2-7): DGGITQSPKYLFRKEGQNVTLSCEQNLNHDAMYWYRQDPGQGLRLIYYSQIVNDFQKGDIAEGYSVSREKKESFPLTVTSAQKNPTAFYLCASSIGVWGTGSYEQYFGPGTRLTVT.

The chain combines TRBV3-1 (or the pseudogene TRBV3-2) with TRBJ2-5, with a possible D match to TRBD2 (7 bases). The CDR3 has 13 residues. The V gene lost 5 bases and the J gene lost 3 bases, with 10 bases spanning the gap. The V gene's germline CDR1 is LGHDT and CDR2 YNNKEL (reference sequence). The chain's CDR3 is CASSGRGEETQYF. The DNA for the CDR3 is TGTGCCAGCAGCGGGAGGGGGGAAGAGACCCAGTACTTC.

There are a few counts of this clone. The rearrangement joins TRBV2 to TRBJ2-3; D gene unclear. Trimming pared 5 bases from V and 4 bases from J, leaving 10 bases between. The length of the CDR3 is 13 residues. The germline V gene has CDR1 SNHLY and CDR2 FYNNEI. CDR3 nucleotide sequence: TGTGCCAGCAGTAAGCGTTATGCAGATACGCAGTATTTT. Protein: CASSKRYADTQYF.

The chain has TRBV1 and TRBJ2-7; the table gives TRBD2 as D, unverified against the DNA. TRBV1 is designated a pseudogene. The CDR3 totals 16 residues. CDR3 DNA: TGCACCAGCAGCCAAGTCTCTAGCGGGGGGCAGGGCGAGCAGTACTTC. Its protein product is CTSSQVSSGGQGEQYF.

The V gene is TRBV7-2, the J gene TRBJ2-5, with 8 bases fitting TRBD1. The V gene's germline CDR1 is SGHTA and CDR2 FQGNSA. The ends lost 5 bases at V and 4 bases at J; junction bases unmatched: 6. The CDR3 length is 14 residues. The CDR3 bases are TGTGCCAGCAGCCGCGACAGGGGAGGAGAGACCCAGTACTTC. It is translated as CASSRDRGGETQYF.

The table lists this clone with a count of one. The rearrangement uses TRBV7-8 and TRBJ2-3; D is ambiguous. This CDR3 spans 15 amino acids. Trimming took 4 bases from V and 0 from J, leaving 11 bases between them. Looked up from germline, CDR1 is SGHVS and CDR2 is FQNEAQ. In DNA form, the CDR3 reads TGTGCCAGCAGCTCCGGCCTTAGGAGCACAGATACGCAGTATTTT. It yields the protein CASSSGLRSTDTQYF.

This sequence joins TRBV18 and TRBJ1-1; no clear D. The CDR3 loop spans 13 amino acids. Per the germline V gene, CDR1 is KGHSH and CDR2 is LQKENI. V gave up 1 base and J gave up 4 bases, with 7 bases separating them. The chain's CDR3 is CASSPRETTEAFF. The CDR3 DNA sequence: TGTGCCAGCTCACCACGGGAAACCACTGAAGCTTTCTTT.

The chain carries TRBV6-5 and TRBJ2-1; D is possibly TRBD1 or TRBD2 (5 bases each). The CDR3 is 13 residues long. Trimming pared 5 bases from V and 5 bases from J, leaving 10 bases between. Germline V gene sequence: CDR1 MNHEY, CDR2 SVGAGI. The CDR3 nucleotides read TGTGCCAGCAGTCCTCGGGGCAACAATGAGCAGTTCTTC. This codes for CASSPRGNNEQFF.

The chain couples TRBV10-3 to TRBJ2-5, with a weak D call TRBD2 (5 bases). This CDR3 spans 13 amino acids. Per the germline V gene, CDR1 is ENHRY and CDR2 is SYGVKD. The V gene lost 7 bases and the J gene lost 2 bases, with 11 bases spanning the gap. CDR3 bases: TGTGCCATCACGGCCGGACTTCAAGAGACCCAGTACTTC. Its translation: CAITAGLQETQYF.

V usage is TRBV2 and J usage is TRBJ1-1, with no clear D. Trimming pared 7 bases from V and 3 bases from J, leaving 12 bases between. This CDR3 comprises 13 residues. Germline V gene sequence: CDR1 SNHLY, CDR2 FYNNEI. Here the CDR3 reads CASIGRTYTEAFF. The CDR3 bases are TGTGCCAGCATAGGGAGGACTTACACTGAAGCTTTCTTT.

The rearrangement uses TRBV7-8 and TRBJ1-1, with D uncertain. The germline gives CDR1 SGHVS, CDR2 FQNEAQ. Trimming took 1 base from V and 1 from J, leaving 7 bases between them. The CDR3 consists of 14 residues. The CDR3 nucleotides are TGTGCCAGCAGCTTAGACGGACCGAACACTGAAGCTTTCTTT. Translation: CASSLDGPNTEAFF.

In the case of this clone: The sample holds other DNA sequences that translate to the same CDR3. J is TRBJ2-6 and V is TRBV5-1; 9 bases map to TRBD1. Germline V lookup: CDR1 SGHRS, CDR2 YFSETQ. The trim removed 0 bases at V and 2 bases at J, leaving 0 bases unmatched. The CDR3 covers 16 residues. This CDR3 reads CASSLGQGAGANVLTF. Written as DNA, the CDR3 is TGCGCCAGCAGCTTGGGACAGGGGGCTGGGGCCAACGTCCTGACTTTC.

This clone was counted a single time. The chain couples TRBV4-3 to TRBJ1-2, with 9 bases identical to TRBD1. Germline CDR1 and CDR2: LGHNA and YSLEER. The CDR3 consists of 13 residues. The V segment lost 4 bases and the J segment 5 bases; nucleotides outside the gene matches: 2. The CDR3 bases are TGCGCCAGCAGCCGAGGACAGGGGTATGGCTACACCTTC. Amino acids: CASSRGQGYGYTF.

The CDR3 is CASSRQGDTQYF. DNA of the CDR3: TGTGCCAGCAGTCGTCAGGGTGATACGCAGTATTTT. The rearrangement links TRBV6-5 to TRBJ2-3; weak D call: TRBD1 (5 bases). Germline-derived CDR1 and CDR2 are MNHEY and SVGAGI. The CDR3 has 12 amino acids. Deletions cut 5 bases from V and 6 bases from J, with 9 bases between.